The subject of this entry is one T cell receptor beta chain. What it recognizes is unknown. The sample belongs to a study of shared clonotypes between healthy human individuals. Findings and limits, study-wide: Among the subsets, naive ones generally showed larger estimated richness than memory ones.

Subsets obtained from CD4+ cells comprised CD45RA+ naive and CD45RA-negative memory cells. Germline V gives CDR1 MNHNS, CDR2 SASEGT. With 4 bases clipped from V and 4 bases from J, the junction kept 1 base outside the gene matches. The CDR3 contains 13 residues. The material for each subset, its genomic DNA, was split evenly across several immunoSEQ plates. Only in-frame clones appear in the TCRdb table, and some are missing; sequencing was by immunoSEQ multiplex PCR. This table has more than 1,200,000 clones, 98% to 99% appearing once. What was sequenced was naive CD4+ T cells sorted from blood. Stated subset: CD45RA+ positively selected. The chain joins TRBV6-1 to TRBJ1-5, with 7 bases that match TRBD1. This TCR came from a man aged 30 to 45 in good health. DNA for the CDR3: TGTGCCAGCAGTGGGGACAGAAATCAGCCCCAGCATTTT. Protein sequence: CASSGDRNQPQHF.